This TCR beta chain was found in a study of blood T cell repertoires in COVID-19. The method was immunoSEQ multiplex PCR; TCRdb's version includes in-frame clones alone and lacks a portion of them. The sample comprises about 50,000 clones, 86% of which are singletons, and about 5% rests with the top ten. The V end lost 5 bases, the J end lost 11 bases, and 15 bases lay between the germline ends. CDR1 and CDR2 from the germline V gene are SGHTA and FQGNSA. The CDR3 totals 12 residues. Sequencing was performed on peripheral blood. The source is a man aged 35 to 55 with active COVID-19. The chain links TRBV7-2 to TRBJ1-1; a weak D match, TRBD1 (5 bases). This chain's CDR3 is CASSLGRERAFF. The CDR3 bases are TGTGCCAGCAGCCTCGGCAGGGAACGGGCTTTCTTT.